The clone carrying this T cell receptor beta chain was found a few times. This specimen comes from a study of blood T cell repertoires in COVID-19. Study overall: Sites across the United States, Italy and Spain contributed samples from acute and convalescent COVID-19. T cells, B-cell-depleted T cells, or PBMCs provided the cDNA or gDNA that served as material.

The method was immunoSEQ multiplex PCR; TCRdb's version includes in-frame clones alone and lacks a portion of them. The data hold tens of thousands of clones, with approximately 80% observed a single time. J gave up 8 bases and V 0 bases, and 12 bases lay outside the gene matches. Per germline, CDR1 ENHRY and CDR2 SYGVKD. CDR3 length: 17 amino acids. The sequence was obtained from a man aged 45-60 years with acute or convalescent COVID-19. Sequencing was performed on peripheral blood. V is TRBV10-3 and J is TRBJ2-1; TRBD2 agrees at 8 bases. CDR3 nucleotide sequence: TGTGCCATCAGTGAGTCCGATGGGACTAGGTCCATCTATGAGCAGTTCTTC. Translating gives CAISESDGTRSIYEQFF.